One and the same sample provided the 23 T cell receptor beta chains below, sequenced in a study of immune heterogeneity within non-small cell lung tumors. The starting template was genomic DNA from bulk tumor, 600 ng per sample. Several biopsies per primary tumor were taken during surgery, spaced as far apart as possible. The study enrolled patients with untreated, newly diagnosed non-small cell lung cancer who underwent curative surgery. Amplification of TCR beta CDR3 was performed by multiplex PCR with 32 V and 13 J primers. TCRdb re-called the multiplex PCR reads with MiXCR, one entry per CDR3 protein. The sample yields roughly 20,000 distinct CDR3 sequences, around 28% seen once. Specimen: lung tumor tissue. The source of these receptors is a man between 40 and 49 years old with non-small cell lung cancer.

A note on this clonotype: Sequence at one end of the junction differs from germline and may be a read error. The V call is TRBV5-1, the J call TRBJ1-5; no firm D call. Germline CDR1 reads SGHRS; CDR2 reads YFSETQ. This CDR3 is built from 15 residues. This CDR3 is CASSLGGDSNKPQHF. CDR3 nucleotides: TGCGCCAGCAGCTTGGGTGGGGATAGCAATAAGCCCCAGCATTTT.

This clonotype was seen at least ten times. The CDR3 spells CSAKGLSTDTQYF. The CDR3 nucleotides read TGCAGTGCTAAGGGACTCTCCACAGATACGCAGTATTTT. V gene TRBV20-1 combines with J gene TRBJ2-3, with D maybe TRBD2 (6 bases). Germline V CDR1 and CDR2: DFQATT, SNEGSKA (reference sequence). There are 13 residues in the CDR3. Between the trimmed V and J ends, which lost 4 bases and 2 bases, there was a span of 10 bases.

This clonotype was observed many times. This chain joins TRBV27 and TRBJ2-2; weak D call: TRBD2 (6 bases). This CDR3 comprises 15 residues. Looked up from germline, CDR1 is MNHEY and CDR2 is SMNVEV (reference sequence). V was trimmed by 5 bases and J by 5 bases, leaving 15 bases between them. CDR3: CASSLSGRWTGELFF. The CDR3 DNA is TGTGCCAGCAGTCTTTCAGGGAGGTGGACCGGGGAGCTGTTTTTT.

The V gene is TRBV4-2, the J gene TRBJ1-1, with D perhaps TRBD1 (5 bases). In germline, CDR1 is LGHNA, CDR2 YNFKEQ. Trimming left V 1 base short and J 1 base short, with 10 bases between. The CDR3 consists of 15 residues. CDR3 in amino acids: CASSQGGNSNTEAFF. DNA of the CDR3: TGTGCCAGCAGCCAAGGGGGGAATTCGAACACTGAAGCTTTCTTT.

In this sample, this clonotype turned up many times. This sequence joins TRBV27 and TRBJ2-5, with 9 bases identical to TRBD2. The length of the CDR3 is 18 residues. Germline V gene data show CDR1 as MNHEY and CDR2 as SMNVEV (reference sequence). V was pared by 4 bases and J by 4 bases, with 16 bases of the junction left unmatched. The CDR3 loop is CASSSSLAGLEVGETQYF. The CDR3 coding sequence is TGTGCCAGCAGTTCATCCCTAGCGGGATTAGAAGTAGGAGAGACCCAGTACTTC.

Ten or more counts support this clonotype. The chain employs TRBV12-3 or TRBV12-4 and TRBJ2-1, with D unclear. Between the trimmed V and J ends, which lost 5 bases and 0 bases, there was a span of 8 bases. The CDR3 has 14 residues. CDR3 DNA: TGTGCCAGCAGTGTTCTGGGCTCCTACAATGAGCAGTTCTTC. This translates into CASSVLGSYNEQFF.

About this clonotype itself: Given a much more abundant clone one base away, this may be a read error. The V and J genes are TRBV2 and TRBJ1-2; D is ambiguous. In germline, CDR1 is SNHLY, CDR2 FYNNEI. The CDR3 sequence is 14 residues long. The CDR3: CTSSGVTAGHGYTF. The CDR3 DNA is TGTACCAGCAGTGGGGTGACTGCGGGCCATGGCTACACCTTC. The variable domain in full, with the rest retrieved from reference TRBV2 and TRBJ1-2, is EPEVTQTPSHQVTQMGQEVILRCVPISNHLYFYWYRQILGQKVEFLVSFYNNEISEKSEIFDDQFSVERPDGSNFTLKIRSTKLEDSAMYFCTSSGVTAGHGYTFGSGTRLTVV.

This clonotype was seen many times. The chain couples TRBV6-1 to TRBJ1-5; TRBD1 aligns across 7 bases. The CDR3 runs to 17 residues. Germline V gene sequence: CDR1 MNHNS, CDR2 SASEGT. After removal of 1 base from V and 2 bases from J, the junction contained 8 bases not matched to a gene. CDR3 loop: CASSEVGTAWGNQPQHF. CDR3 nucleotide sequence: TGTGCCAGCAGTGAAGTCGGGACAGCTTGGGGCAATCAGCCCCAGCATTTT.

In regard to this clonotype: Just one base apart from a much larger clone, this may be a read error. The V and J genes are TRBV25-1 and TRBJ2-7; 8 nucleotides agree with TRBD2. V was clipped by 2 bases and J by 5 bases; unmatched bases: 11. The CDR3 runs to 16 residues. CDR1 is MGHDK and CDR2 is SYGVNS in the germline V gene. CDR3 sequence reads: CASSEPSTGGLHEQYF. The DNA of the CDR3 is TGTGCCAGCAGTGAACCCTCAACGGGAGGGCTACACGAGCAGTACTTC.

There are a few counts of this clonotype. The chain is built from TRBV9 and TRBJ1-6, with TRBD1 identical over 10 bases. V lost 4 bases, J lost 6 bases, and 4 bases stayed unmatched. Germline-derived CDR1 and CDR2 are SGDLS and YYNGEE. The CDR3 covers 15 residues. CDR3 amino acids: CASSSRTGGNSPLHF. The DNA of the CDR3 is TGTGCCAGCAGCTCCCGGACAGGGGGTAATTCACCCCTCCACTTT.

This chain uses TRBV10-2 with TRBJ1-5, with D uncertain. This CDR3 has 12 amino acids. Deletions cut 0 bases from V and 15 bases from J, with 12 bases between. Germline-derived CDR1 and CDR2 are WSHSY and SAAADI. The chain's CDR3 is CASSESAAPAHF. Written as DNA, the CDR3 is TGCGCCAGCAGTGAGTCGGCAGCGCCCGCGCATTTT.

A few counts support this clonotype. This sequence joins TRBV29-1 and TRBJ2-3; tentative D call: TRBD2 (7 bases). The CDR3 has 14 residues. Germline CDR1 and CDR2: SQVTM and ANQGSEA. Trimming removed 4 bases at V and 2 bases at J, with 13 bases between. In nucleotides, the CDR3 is TGCAGCGTTGGGGGGGGCAGATCCACAGATACGCAGTATTTT. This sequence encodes CSVGGGRSTDTQYF.

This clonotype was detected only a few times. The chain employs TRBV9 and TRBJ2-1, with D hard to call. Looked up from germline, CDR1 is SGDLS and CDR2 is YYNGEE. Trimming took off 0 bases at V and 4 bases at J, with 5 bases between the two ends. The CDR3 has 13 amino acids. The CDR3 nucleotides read TGTGCCAGCAGCGTAGACACGTACAATGAGCAGTTCTTC. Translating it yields CASSVDTYNEQFF.

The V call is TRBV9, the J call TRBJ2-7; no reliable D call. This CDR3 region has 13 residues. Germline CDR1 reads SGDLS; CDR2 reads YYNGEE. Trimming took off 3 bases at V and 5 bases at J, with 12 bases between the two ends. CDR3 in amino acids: CASSGTWVDEQYF. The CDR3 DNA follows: TGTGCCAGCAGCGGCACATGGGTGGACGAGCAGTACTTC.

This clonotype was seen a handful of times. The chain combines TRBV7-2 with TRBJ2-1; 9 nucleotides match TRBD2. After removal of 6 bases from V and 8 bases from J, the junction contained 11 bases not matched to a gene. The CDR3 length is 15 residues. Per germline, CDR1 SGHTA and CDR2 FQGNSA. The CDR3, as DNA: TGTGCCAGCAGACCGGGCGGGGGGGGTACATATGAGCAGTTCTTC. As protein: CASRPGGGGTYEQFF.

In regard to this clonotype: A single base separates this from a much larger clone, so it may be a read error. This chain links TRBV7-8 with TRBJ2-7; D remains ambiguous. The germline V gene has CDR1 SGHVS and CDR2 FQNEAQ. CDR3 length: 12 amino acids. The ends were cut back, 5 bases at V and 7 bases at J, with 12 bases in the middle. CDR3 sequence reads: CASSLSPSEQYF. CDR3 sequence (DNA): TGTGCCAGCAGCCTATCCCCTTCTGAGCAGTACTTC.

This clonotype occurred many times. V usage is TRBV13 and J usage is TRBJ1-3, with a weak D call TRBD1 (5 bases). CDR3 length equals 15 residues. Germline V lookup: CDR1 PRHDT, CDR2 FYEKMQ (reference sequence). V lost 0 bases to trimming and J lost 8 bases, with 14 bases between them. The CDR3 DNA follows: TGTGCCAGCAGCTTAGGAGCGGGGTCGGGGGACACCATATATTTT. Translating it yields CASSLGAGSGDTIYF.

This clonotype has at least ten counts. CDR3 region: CASSLKGYGYTF. The CDR3 DNA reads TGTGCCAGCAGTTTAAAGGGGTATGGCTACACCTTC. The rearrangement links TRBV28 to TRBJ1-2; tentative D call: TRBD1 (5 bases). The V and J ends lost 2 bases and 5 bases respectively, with 6 bases between them. Looked up from germline, CDR1 is MDHEN and CDR2 is SYDVKM. The CDR3 spans 12 residues.

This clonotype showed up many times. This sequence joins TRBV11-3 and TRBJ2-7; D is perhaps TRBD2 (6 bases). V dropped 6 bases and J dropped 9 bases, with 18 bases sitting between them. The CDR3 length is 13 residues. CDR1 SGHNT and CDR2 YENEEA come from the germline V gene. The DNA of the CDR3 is TGTGCCAGCAGTTCAAACCGGGACTCCATGCAGTACTTC. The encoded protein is CASSSNRDSMQYF.

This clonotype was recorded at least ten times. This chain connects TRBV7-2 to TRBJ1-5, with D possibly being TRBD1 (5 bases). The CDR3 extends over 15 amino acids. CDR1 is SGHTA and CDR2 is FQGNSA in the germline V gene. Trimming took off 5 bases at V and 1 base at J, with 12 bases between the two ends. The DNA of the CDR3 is TGTGCCAGCAGCCCTATGGGGCAGAGCAATCAGCCCCAGCATTTT. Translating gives CASSPMGQSNQPQHF. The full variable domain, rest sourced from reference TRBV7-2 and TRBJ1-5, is GAGVSQSPSNKVTEKGKDVELRCDPISGHTALYWYRQSLGQGLEFLIYFQGNSAPDKSGLPSDRFSAERTGGSVSTLTIQRTQQEDSAVYLCASSPMGQSNQPQHFGDGTRLSIL.

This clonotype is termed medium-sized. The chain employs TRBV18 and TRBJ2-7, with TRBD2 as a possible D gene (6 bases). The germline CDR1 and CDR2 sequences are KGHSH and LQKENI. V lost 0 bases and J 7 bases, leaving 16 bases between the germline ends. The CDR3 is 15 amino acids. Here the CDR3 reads CASSPPAGSPEEQYF. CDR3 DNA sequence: TGTGCCAGCTCACCACCCGCGGGGTCTCCGGAAGAGCAGTACTTC.

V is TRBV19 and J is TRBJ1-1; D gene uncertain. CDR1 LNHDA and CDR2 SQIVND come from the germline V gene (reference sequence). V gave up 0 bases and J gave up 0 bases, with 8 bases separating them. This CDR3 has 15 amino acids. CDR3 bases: TGTGCCAGTAGTATAGATGGGCAGCTGAACACTGAAGCTTTCTTT. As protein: CASSIDGQLNTEAFF.

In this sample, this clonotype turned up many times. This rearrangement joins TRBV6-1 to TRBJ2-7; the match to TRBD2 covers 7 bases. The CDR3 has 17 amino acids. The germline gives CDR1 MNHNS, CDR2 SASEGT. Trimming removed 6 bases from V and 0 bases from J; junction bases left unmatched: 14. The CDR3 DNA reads TGTGCCAGCAGCACATCGCTGCTGGGCGGGAGCTCCTACGAGCAGTACTTC. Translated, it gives CASSTSLLGGSSYEQYF.